One and the same sample provided the 16 T cell receptor beta chains below, sequenced in a study of blood T cell repertoires in COVID-19. The table came from immunoSEQ multiplex PCR; TCRdb's copy has only in-frame clones and leaves some out. The sample includes about 190,000 clones, about 84% of them seen just once. What was sequenced was peripheral blood. These receptors all stem from a woman in her twenties or thirties with acute or convalescent COVID-19.

The chain links TRBV3-1 (or the pseudogene TRBV3-2) to TRBJ2-4, with TRBD1 as a possible D gene (6 bases). The V gene lost 0 bases and the J gene lost 5 bases, with 11 bases spanning the gap. The CDR3 has 15 amino acids. Germline loops: CDR1 LGHDT, CDR2 YNNKEL (reference sequence). This CDR3 is CASSQDPRGQNIQYF. The CDR3, as DNA: TGTGCCAGCAGCCAAGATCCCAGGGGCCAAAACATTCAGTACTTC.

The CDR3 sequence: CASSRGYRETQYF. The CDR3 DNA reads as TGTGCCAGCAGCAGGGGGTATCGAGAGACCCAGTACTTC. V usage is TRBV11-2 and J usage is TRBJ2-5; D perhaps matches TRBD1 (6 bases). The ends were cut back, 5 bases at V and 4 bases at J, with 11 bases in the middle. Germline values: CDR1 SGHAT, CDR2 FQNNGV. The CDR3 is made up of 13 amino acids.

The chain couples TRBV5-8 to TRBJ1-1; possibly TRBD1 for D (5 bases). The length of the CDR3 is 16 residues. The V end was cut by 4 bases, the J end by 10 bases, with 26 bases between. The V gene's germline CDR1 is SGHTS and CDR2 YDEGEE. Here the CDR3 reads CASSPPDRSGSNGAFF. The DNA for the CDR3 is TGTGCCAGCAGCCCCCCGGACCGATCAGGGTCGAATGGAGCTTTCTTT.

The gene calls are TRBV5-6 and TRBJ2-7; 9 bases are a match to TRBD1. From germline, CDR1 is SGHDT and CDR2 YYEEEE. The CDR3 consists of 15 residues. V dropped 2 bases and J dropped 2; count of bases not matched to a gene: 5. The CDR3: CASSFGGQGTYEQYF. The CDR3 DNA sequence: TGTGCCAGCAGCTTCGGGGGACAGGGAACCTACGAGCAGTACTTC.

The table lists this clone with a count of one. J is TRBJ1-5 and V is TRBV19; no clear D gene. This CDR3 has 14 residues. V lost 7 bases and J 1 base, leaving 11 bases between the germline ends. Per the germline V gene, CDR1 is LNHDA and CDR2 is SQIVND (reference sequence). The CDR3 coding sequence is TGTGCCAGTACCGGGCCGGGGAGCAATCAGCCCCAGCATTTT. Protein: CASTGPGSNQPQHF.

The DNA of the CDR3 is TGTGCCAGCAGCTTAGTATCTAGATCGGATACGCAGTATTTT. Encoded protein: CASSLVSRSDTQYF. The chain combines TRBV7-2 with TRBJ2-3; D unresolved. Germline V gives CDR1 SGHTA, CDR2 FQGNSA. The V and J ends lost 1 base and 6 bases respectively, with 11 bases between them. The CDR3 extends over 14 amino acids.

The V gene is TRBV25-1, the J gene TRBJ1-2, with unresolved D. The germline CDR1 and CDR2 sequences are MGHDK and SYGVNS. V shed 4 bases and J shed 0 bases, with 18 bases lying between them. This CDR3 is built from 17 residues. The CDR3, as DNA: TGTGCCAGCAGTGGCCAGGATTGGATAGAATCTAACTATGGCTACACCTTC. Protein sequence: CASSGQDWIESNYGYTF.

This clone was seen just once. This rearrangement joins TRBV25-1 to TRBJ1-6; 8 nucleotides align to TRBD1. In germline, CDR1 is MGHDK, CDR2 SYGVNS. This CDR3 is built from 16 residues. The junction had 5 bases not matched to a gene; V was cut back by 0 bases and J by 7 bases. CDR3 loop: CASSEYGQGLNSPLHF. The CDR3 DNA reads as TGTGCCAGCAGTGAATACGGACAGGGCCTGAATTCACCCCTCCACTTT.

V is TRBV5-6 and J is TRBJ1-2; 10 bases match TRBD1. Trimming cost V 0 bases and J 8 bases; bases outside gene matches: 4. This CDR3 region has 14 residues. CDR1 SGHDT and CDR2 YYEEEE come from the germline V gene. CDR3 in amino acids: CASSLGQGAAGYTF. CDR3 sequence (DNA): TGTGCCAGCAGCTTGGGACAGGGGGCGGCGGGCTACACCTTC.

This clone was seen at least ten times. The chain carries TRBV6-5 and TRBJ2-5; 9 nucleotides agree with TRBD1. The CDR3 covers 15 residues. V lost 6 bases, J lost 5 bases, and 10 bases stayed unmatched. CDR1 is MNHEY, CDR2 SVGAGI, per germline. The CDR3 here is CASSQTQGAGETQYF. As DNA, the CDR3 is TGTGCCAGCAGCCAGACACAGGGGGCGGGTGAGACCCAGTACTTC.

This clone appeared a few times. This chain joins TRBV5-6 and TRBJ2-1; D is possibly TRBD1 (6 bases). This CDR3 comprises 15 residues. The germline V and J ends were trimmed by 0 bases and 6 bases, with 13 bases remaining between them. CDR1 and CDR2 (germline): SGHDT, YYEEEE. The CDR3 spells CASSLVPGQFNEQFF. Written as DNA, the CDR3 is TGTGCCAGCAGCTTGGTCCCCGGACAGTTCAATGAGCAGTTCTTC.

The chain couples TRBV5-1 to TRBJ2-1; TRBD1 might be the D (6 bases). The CDR3 consists of 15 residues. Germline V lookup: CDR1 SGHRS, CDR2 YFSETQ. V lost 4 bases and J 2 bases, leaving 13 bases between the germline ends. CDR3 loop: CASSVGTLPYNEQFF. The CDR3, as DNA: TGCGCCAGCAGCGTCGGGACACTACCCTACAATGAGCAGTTCTTC.

The chain has TRBV28 and TRBJ2-7; D unclear. The germline V gene has CDR1 MDHEN and CDR2 SYDVKM. V gave up 5 bases and J gave up 7 bases, with 6 bases separating them. The CDR3 totals 10 residues. CDR3 nucleotides: TGTGCCAGCAGTAACTGGGAGCAGTACTTC. It translates to CASSNWEQYF.

This chain joins TRBV4-1 and TRBJ1-5; D not certain. Germline V gives CDR1 MGHRA, CDR2 YSYEKL. Trimming pared 4 bases from V and 4 bases from J, leaving 17 bases between. The CDR3 runs to 16 residues. The CDR3 DNA follows: TGCGCCAGCAGCCCTGTTAGCTCCCTAGCTAATCAGCCCCAGCATTTT. Protein product: CASSPVSSLANQPQHF.

The genes are TRBV27 and TRBJ1-4; TRBD1 aligns across 8 bases. Germline V CDR1 and CDR2: MNHEY, SMNVEV (reference sequence). The CDR3 totals 15 residues. J was trimmed by 5 bases and V by 5 bases; bases with no gene match: 7. The CDR3 spells CASSLQGAVNEKLFF. The DNA for the CDR3 is TGTGCCAGCAGTCTGCAGGGGGCTGTGAATGAAAAACTGTTTTTT.

J is TRBJ1-2 and V is TRBV7-8; possible D gene TRBD1, 6 bases. Germline V lookup: CDR1 SGHVS, CDR2 FQNEAQ. Trimming took 7 bases from V and 6 from J, leaving 21 bases between them. The CDR3 is 15 amino acids. The CDR3: CASTNPTGQGNGYTF. As DNA, the CDR3 is TGTGCCAGCACCAACCCAACCGGGCAGGGGAATGGCTACACCTTC.